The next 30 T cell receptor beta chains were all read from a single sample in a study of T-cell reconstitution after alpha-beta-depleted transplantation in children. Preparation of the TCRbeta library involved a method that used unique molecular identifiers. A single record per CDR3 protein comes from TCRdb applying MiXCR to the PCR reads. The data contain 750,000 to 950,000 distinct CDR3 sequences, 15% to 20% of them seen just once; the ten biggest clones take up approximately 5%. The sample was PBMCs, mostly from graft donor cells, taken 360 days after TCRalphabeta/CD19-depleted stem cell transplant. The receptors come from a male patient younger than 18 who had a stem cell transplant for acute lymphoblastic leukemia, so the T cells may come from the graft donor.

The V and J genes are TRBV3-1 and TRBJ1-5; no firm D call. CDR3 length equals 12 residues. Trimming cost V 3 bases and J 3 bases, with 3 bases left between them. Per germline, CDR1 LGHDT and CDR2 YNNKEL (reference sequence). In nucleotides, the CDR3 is TGTGCCAGCAGCCAGTCCAATCAGCCCCAGCATTTT. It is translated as CASSQSNQPQHF.

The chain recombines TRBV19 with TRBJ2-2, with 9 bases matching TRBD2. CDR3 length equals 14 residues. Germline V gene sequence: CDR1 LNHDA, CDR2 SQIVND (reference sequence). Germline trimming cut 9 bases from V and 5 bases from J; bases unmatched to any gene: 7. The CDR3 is CASLLAGRTGELFF. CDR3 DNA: TGTGCCAGCCTCCTAGCGGGAAGAACCGGGGAGCTGTTTTTT.

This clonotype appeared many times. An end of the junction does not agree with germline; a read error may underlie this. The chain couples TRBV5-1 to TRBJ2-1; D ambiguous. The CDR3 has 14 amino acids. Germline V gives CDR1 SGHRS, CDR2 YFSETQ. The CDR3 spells CASSYPSPYDEQFF. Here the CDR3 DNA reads TGCGCCAGCAGCTACCCTTCACCCTACGATGAGCAGTTCTTC. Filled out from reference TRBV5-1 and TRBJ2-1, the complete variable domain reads KAGVTQTPRYLIKTRGQQVTLSCSPISGHRSVSWYQQTPGQGLQFLFEYFSETQRNKGNFPGRFSGRQFSNSRSEMNVSTLELGDSALYLCASSYPSPYDEQFFGPGTRLTVL.

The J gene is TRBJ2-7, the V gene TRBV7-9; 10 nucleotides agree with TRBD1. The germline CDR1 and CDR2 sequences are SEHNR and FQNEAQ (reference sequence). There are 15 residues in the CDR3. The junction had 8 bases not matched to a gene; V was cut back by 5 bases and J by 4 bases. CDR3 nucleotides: TGTGCCAGCAGCCCAGGGGGGACAGGGGTGTACGAGCAGTACTTC. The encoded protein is CASSPGGTGVYEQYF.

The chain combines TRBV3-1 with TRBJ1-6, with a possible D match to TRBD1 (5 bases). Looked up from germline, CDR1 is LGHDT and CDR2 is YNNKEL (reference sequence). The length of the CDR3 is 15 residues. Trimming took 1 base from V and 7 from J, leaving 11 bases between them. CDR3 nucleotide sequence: TGTGCCAGCAGCCAAGCCGGGACGATCAATTCACCCCTCCACTTT. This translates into CASSQAGTINSPLHF.

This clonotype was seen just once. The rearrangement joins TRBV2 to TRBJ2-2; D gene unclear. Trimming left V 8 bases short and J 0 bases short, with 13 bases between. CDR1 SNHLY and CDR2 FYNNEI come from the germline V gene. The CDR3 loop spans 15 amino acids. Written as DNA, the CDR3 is TGTGCCAGCCGCACCGGGTCCGCGAACACCGGGGAGCTGTTTTTT. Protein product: CASRTGSANTGELFF.

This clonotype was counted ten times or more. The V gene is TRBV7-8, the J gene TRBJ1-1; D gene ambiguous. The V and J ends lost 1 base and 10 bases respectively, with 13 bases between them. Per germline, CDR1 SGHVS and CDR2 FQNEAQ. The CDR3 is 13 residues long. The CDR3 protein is CASSLGPPSGAFF. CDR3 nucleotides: TGTGCCAGCAGCTTAGGCCCTCCCTCTGGAGCTTTCTTT.

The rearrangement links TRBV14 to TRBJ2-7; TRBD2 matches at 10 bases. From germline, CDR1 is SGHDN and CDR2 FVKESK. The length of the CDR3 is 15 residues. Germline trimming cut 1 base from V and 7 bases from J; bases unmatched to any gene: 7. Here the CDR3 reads CASSQATSSGREQYF. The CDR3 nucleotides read TGTGCCAGCAGCCAAGCCACTTCTAGCGGGAGAGAGCAGTACTTC.

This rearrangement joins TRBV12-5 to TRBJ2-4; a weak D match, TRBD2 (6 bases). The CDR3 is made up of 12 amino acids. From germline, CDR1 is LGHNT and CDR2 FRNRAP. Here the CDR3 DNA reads TGTGCCGGGAGTGTAGCCAAAAACATTCAGTACTTC. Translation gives CAGSVAKNIQYF.

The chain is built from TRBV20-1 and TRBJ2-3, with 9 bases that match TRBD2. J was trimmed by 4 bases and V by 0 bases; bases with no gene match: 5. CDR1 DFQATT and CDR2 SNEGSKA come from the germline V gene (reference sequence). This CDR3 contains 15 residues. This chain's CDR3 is CSARELAGAPDTQYF. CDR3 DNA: TGCAGTGCTAGAGAGTTAGCGGGAGCACCAGATACGCAGTATTTT.

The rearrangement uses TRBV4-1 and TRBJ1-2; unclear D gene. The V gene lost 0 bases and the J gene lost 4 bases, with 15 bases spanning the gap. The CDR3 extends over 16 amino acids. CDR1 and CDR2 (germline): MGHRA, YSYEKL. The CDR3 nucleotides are TGCGCCAGCAGCCAAGAAGCCTCCGGGCCCTTCTATGGCTACACCTTC. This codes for CASSQEASGPFYGYTF.

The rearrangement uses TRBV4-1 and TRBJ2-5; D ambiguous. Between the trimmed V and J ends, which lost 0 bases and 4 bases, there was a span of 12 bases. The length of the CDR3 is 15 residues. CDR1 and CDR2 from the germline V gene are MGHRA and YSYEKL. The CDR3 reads CASSQEETRAETQYF. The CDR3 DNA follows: TGCGCCAGCAGCCAAGAGGAGACCCGAGCAGAGACCCAGTACTTC.

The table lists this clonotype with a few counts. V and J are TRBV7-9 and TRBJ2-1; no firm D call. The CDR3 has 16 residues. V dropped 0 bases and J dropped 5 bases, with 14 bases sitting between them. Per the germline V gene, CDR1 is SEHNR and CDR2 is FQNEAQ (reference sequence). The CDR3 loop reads CASSLAETPRNNEQFF. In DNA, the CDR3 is TGTGCCAGCAGCTTAGCCGAGACCCCCAGGAACAATGAGCAGTTCTTC.

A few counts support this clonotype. CDR3: CASSLEGGDGIQYF. CDR3 nucleotide sequence: TGCGCCAGCAGCTTGGAGGGGGGCGACGGCATTCAGTACTTC. The chain has TRBV5-1 and TRBJ2-4; D may match TRBD1 or TRBD2 (6 bases each). CDR1 is SGHRS, CDR2 YFSETQ, per germline. The CDR3 spans 14 residues. Trimming shortened V by 0 bases and J by 9 bases, and 13 bases separated the two germline ends.

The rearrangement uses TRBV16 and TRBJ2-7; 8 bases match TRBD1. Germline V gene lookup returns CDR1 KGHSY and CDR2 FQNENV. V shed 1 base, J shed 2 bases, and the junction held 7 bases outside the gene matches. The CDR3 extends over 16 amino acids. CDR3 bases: TGTGCCAGCAGCCAATTCACAGGGGGGCTAGCCTACGAGCAGTACTTC. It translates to CASSQFTGGLAYEQYF.

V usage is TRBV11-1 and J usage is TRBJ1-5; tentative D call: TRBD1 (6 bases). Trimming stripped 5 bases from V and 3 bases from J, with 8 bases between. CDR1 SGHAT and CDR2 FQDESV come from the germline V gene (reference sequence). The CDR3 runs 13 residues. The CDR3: CASSGTNNQPQHF. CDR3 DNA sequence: TGTGCCAGCAGCGGGACAAACAATCAGCCCCAGCATTTT.

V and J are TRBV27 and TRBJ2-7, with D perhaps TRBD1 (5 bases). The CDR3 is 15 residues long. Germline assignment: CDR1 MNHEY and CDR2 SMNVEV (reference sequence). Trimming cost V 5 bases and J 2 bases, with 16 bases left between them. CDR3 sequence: CASSDHTRTTYEQYF. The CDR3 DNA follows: TGTGCCAGCAGTGACCACACAAGGACAACCTACGAGCAGTACTTC.

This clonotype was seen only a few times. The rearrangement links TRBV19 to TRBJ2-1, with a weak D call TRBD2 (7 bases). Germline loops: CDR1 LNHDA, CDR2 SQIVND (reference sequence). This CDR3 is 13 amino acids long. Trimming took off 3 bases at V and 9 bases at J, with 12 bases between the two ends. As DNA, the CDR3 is TGTGCCAGTAGTATGGGCGGGGGCGGTGAGCAGTTCTTC. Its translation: CASSMGGGGEQFF. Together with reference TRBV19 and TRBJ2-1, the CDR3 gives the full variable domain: DGGITQSPKYLFRKEGQNVTLSCEQNLNHDAMYWYRQDPGQGLRLIYYSQIVNDFQKGDIAEGYSVSREKKESFPLTVTSAQKNPTAFYLCASSMGGGGEQFFGPGTRLTVL.

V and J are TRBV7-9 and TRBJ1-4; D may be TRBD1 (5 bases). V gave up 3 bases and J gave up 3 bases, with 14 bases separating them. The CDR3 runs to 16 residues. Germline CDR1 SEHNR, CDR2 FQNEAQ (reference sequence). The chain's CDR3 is CASSFSPDRANEKLFF. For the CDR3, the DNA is TGTGCCAGCAGCTTTAGTCCCGACAGAGCTAATGAAAAACTGTTTTTT. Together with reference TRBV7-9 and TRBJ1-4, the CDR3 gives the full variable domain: DTGVSQNPRHKITKRGQNVTFRCDPISEHNRLYWYRQTLGQGPEFLTYFQNEAQLEKSRLLSDRFSAERPKGSFSTLEIQRTEQGDSAMYLCASSFSPDRANEKLFFGSGTQLSVL.

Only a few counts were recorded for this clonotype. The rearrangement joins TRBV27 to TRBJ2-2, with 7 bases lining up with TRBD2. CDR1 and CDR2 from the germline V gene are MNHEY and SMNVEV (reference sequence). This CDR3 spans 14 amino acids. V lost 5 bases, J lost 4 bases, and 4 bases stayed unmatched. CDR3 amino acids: CASSQREVTGELFF. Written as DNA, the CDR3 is TGTGCCAGCAGTCAACGGGAGGTCACCGGGGAGCTGTTTTTT.

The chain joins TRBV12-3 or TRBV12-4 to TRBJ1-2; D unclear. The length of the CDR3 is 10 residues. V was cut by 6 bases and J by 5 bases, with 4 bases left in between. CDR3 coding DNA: TGTGCCAGCAGGCGGTATGGCTACACCTTC. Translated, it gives CASRRYGYTF.

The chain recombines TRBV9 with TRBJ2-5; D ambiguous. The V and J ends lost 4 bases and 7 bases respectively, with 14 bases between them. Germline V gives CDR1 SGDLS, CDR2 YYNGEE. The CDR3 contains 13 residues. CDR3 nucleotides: TGTGCCAGCAGCCTCGGCAGGTCCCTGACCCAGTACTTC. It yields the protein CASSLGRSLTQYF. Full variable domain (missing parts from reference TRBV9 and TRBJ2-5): DSGVTQTPKHLITATGQRVTLRCSPRSGDLSVYWYQQSLDQGLQFLIQYYNGEERAKGNILERFSAQQFPDLHSELNLSSLELGDSALYFCASSLGRSLTQYFGPGTRLLVL.

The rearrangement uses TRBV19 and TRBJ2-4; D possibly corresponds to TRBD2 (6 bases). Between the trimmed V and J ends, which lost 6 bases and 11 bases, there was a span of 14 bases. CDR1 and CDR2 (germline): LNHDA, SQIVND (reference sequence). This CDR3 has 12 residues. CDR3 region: CASSTTGEVQYF. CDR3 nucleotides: TGTGCCAGTAGCACCACTGGGGAGGTTCAGTACTTC.

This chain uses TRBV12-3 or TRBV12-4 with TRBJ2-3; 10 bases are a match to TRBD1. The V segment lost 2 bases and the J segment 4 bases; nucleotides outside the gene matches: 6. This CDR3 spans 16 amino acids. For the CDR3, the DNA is TGTGCCAGCAGTTTAACGACAGGGGGCTTCGCAGATACGCAGTATTTT. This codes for CASSLTTGGFADTQYF.

CDR3 residues: CASSTSRRYEQFF. In DNA form, the CDR3 reads TGTGCCAGTAGTACTTCTAGACGGTATGAGCAGTTCTTC. The chain carries TRBV19 and TRBJ2-1; D is unresolved. This CDR3 comprises 13 residues. V gave up 4 bases and J gave up 8 bases, with 12 bases separating them. The germline CDR1 and CDR2 sequences are LNHDA and SQIVND (reference sequence).

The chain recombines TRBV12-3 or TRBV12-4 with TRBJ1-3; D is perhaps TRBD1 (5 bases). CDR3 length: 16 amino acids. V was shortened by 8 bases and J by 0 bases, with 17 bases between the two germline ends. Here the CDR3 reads CASPSSGLNSGNTIYF. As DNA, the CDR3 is TGTGCCAGCCCCTCCTCGGGACTGAACTCTGGAAACACCATATATTTT.

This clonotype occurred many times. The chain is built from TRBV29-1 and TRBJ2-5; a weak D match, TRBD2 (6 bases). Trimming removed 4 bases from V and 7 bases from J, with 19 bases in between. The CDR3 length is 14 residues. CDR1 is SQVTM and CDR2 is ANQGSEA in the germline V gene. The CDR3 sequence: CSVGPLLSGGTQYF. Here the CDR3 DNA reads TGCAGCGTTGGTCCTCTATTATCCGGGGGGACCCAGTACTTC.

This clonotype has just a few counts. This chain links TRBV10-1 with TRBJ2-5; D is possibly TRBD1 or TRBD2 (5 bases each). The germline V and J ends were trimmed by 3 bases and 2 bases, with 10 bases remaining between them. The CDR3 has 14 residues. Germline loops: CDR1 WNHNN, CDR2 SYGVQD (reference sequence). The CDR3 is CASSEPGRQETQYF. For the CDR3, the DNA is TGCGCCAGCAGTGAACCGGGACGGCAAGAGACCCAGTACTTC.

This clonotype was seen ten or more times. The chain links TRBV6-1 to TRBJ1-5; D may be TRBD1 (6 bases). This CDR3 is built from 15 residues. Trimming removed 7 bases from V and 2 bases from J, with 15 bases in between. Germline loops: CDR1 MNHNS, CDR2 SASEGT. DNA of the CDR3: TGTGCCAGCAAAACAGGGAAGTGGGGCAATCAGCCCCAGCATTTT. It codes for CASKTGKWGNQPQHF.

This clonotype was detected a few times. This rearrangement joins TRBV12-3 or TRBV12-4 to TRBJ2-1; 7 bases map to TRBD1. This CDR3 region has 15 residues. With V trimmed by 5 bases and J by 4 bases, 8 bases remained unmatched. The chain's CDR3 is CASSPPGTAYNEQFF. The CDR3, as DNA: TGTGCCAGCAGTCCCCCCGGGACAGCTTACAATGAGCAGTTCTTC.